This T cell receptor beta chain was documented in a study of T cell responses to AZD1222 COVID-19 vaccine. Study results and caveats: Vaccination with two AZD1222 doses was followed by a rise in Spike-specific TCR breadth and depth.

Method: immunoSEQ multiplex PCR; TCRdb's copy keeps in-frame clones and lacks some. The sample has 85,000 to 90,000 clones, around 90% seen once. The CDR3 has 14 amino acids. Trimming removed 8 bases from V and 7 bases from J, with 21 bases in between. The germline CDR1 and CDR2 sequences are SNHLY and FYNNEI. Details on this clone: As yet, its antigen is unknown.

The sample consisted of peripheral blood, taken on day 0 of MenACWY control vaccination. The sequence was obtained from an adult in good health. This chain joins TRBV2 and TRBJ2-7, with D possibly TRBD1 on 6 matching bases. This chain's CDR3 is CASSRGGAQGEQYF. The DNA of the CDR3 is TGTGCCAGCTCCAGGGGTGGCGCCCAAGGGGAGCAGTACTTC. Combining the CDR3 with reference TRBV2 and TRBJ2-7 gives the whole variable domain EPEVTQTPSHQVTQMGQEVILRCVPISNHLYFYWYRQILGQKVEFLVSFYNNEISEKSEIFDDQFSVERPDGSNFTLKIRSTKLEDSAMYFCASSRGGAQGEQYFGPGTRLTVT.